One and the same sample provided the 6 T cell receptor beta chains below, sequenced in a study of CD8 T cells in ankylosing spondylitis. TCRdb independently ran MiXCR on the 5' RACE reads; one entry per CDR3 protein. The sample holds 100,000 to 150,000 distinct CDR3 sequences, 7% to 10% seen once. The sample consisted of blood, either unsorted or a sorted T cell fraction (not recorded which). Receptor source: a male donor with ankylosing spondylitis or in good health (not recorded which).

In this sample, this clonotype turned up many times. The CDR3 loop is CASSLFGTSGAYQETQYF. CDR3 coding DNA: TGTGCCAGCAGCTTATTCGGGACTAGCGGGGCGTACCAAGAGACCCAGTACTTC. The genes are TRBV5-6 and TRBJ2-5, with 13 bases identical to TRBD2. Germline V lookup: CDR1 SGHDT, CDR2 YYEEEE. The ends lost 2 bases at V and 0 bases at J; junction bases unmatched: 7. This CDR3 is 18 amino acids long.

This clonotype was picked up one time. V usage is TRBV5-1 and J usage is TRBJ1-2; D may be TRBD1 (5 bases). Trimming left V 0 bases short and J 6 bases short, with 9 bases between. The CDR3 is 13 residues long. Germline-derived CDR1 and CDR2 are SGHRS and YFSETQ. The CDR3 DNA sequence: TGCGCCAGCAGCTTGGGACAGAACCATGGCTACACCTTC. This translates into CASSLGQNHGYTF.

The chain uses TRBV20-1 and TRBJ2-5; possibly TRBD1 or TRBD2 for D (5 bases each). The CDR3 is made up of 14 amino acids. CDR1 is DFQATT and CDR2 is SNEGSKA in the germline V gene (reference sequence). With 6 bases removed from V and 0 bases from J, the gap between germline ends came to 14 bases. CDR3 nucleotide sequence: TGCAGTGCAGCTGTGGGGGTATACCAAGAGACCCAGTACTTC. Translation: CSAAVGVYQETQYF.

The chain has TRBV7-2 and TRBJ2-7; the match to TRBD1 covers 9 bases. This CDR3 has 16 amino acids. V was clipped by 1 base and J by 3 bases; unmatched bases: 7. Per germline, CDR1 SGHTA and CDR2 FQGNSA. The CDR3 DNA sequence: TGTGCCAGCAGCTTAGGATCACAGGGGGCTGTCTACGAGCAGTACTTC. Amino acid sequence: CASSLGSQGAVYEQYF.

This clonotype was seen at least ten times. The rearrangement joins TRBV10-3 to TRBJ2-1; D possibly uses TRBD1 or TRBD2 (6 bases each). The CDR3 is made up of 16 amino acids. Trimming stripped 0 bases from V and 7 bases from J, with 16 bases between. The germline gives CDR1 ENHRY, CDR2 SYGVKD. The CDR3 protein is CAISESIGGAKNEQFF. DNA for the CDR3: TGTGCCATCAGTGAGTCGATCGGGGGCGCAAAAAATGAGCAGTTCTTC.

This clonotype was picked up a small number of times. J is TRBJ2-3 and V is TRBV28, with 8 bases identical to TRBD2. This CDR3 spans 15 amino acids. The V segment lost 5 bases and the J segment 5 bases; nucleotides outside the gene matches: 9. Germline CDR1 reads MDHEN; CDR2 reads SYDVKM. The CDR3 here is CASSPRGGSGDTQYF. The CDR3 DNA sequence: TGTGCCAGCAGTCCTCGCGGGGGGTCAGGAGATACGCAGTATTTT.